Listed below are T cell receptor beta chains from one sample, sequenced in a study of human T cells and chemical hapten exposure. TCRdb reanalysed the RACE reads using MiXCR and keeps one entry per CDR3 protein. The sample records around 50,000 distinct CDR3 sequences, 9.3% being singletons. The material was whole blood, obtained in connection with sensitization to the hapten diphenylcyclopropenone (DPC). The receptors come from a woman aged 35 to 49 with alopecia areata. Some clones in this sample may be carry-over from other donors' samples. Each CDR3 is given with its conserved first and last residue. Each record gives: CDR3 DNA, CDR3 protein, D gene, V gene, J gene, clone size. D genes are given only for firm matches. Sizes are listed as how often the clone was seen (once, few, many) or a class if it is expanded.

TGTGCCAGCAGCTCTGGACTAGCGGTTGAGACCCAGTACTTC	CASSSGLAVETQYF	TRBD2	TRBV7-7	TRBJ2-5	many
TGTGCCTGGAGTAAGGGACAAATTTACGAGCAGTACTTC	CAWSKGQIYEQYF	.	TRBV30	TRBJ2-7	many
TGTGCCAGCAGCCTGACACGACAGGGGACCCTATACAATGAGCAGTTCTTC	CASSLTRQGTLYNEQFF	TRBD1	TRBV6-2/TRBV6-3	TRBJ2-1	many
TGTGCCAGCACCATAACCCCCACAGGCACAGATACGCAGTATTTT	CASTITPTGTDTQYF	.	TRBV12-3/TRBV12-4	TRBJ2-3	many
TGCAGTGCTCTGGACAGCTTTAATTCACCCCTCCACTTT	CSALDSFNSPLHF	.	TRBV20-1	TRBJ1-6	many
TGCGCCAGCAGCCGAACTTCAGGGACTAGCGGGGGGGCCTTAGGCAATGAGCAGTTCTTC	CASSRTSGTSGGALGNEQFF	TRBD2	TRBV4-1	TRBJ2-1	many
TGCAGTGCTAGAAAGGGCGGGACAGGAAACCAAGAGACCCAGTACTTC	CSARKGGTGNQETQYF	TRBD1	TRBV20-1	TRBJ2-5	few
TGTGCCAGCAGCGAGGGAGGTTCAAACTATGGCTACACCTTC	CASSEGGSNYGYTF	.	TRBV7-3	TRBJ1-2	many
TGTGCCAGCGGAACACCTAGGGGTTTGAGTCGGGAAAAACTGTTTTTT	CASGTPRGLSREKLFF	.	TRBV28	TRBJ1-4	many
TGTGCCAGCAGCGGAGATCGTGGGGGGCTCTCCTACGAGCAGTACTTC	CASSGDRGGLSYEQYF	.	TRBV3-1	TRBJ2-7	few
TGCAGCGTTGCGGGACAGAATAACTATGGCTACACCTTC	CSVAGQNNYGYTF	TRBD1	TRBV29-1	TRBJ1-2	many
TGTGCCAGCAGCGTAGGAAGCGGCGACACAGATACGCAGTATTTT	CASSVGSGDTDTQYF	.	TRBV9	TRBJ2-3	many
TGTGCCAGCAGCTTCGCGGGTGCAGATACGCAGTATTTT	CASSFAGADTQYF	.	TRBV13	TRBJ2-3	many